The 8 T cell receptor beta chains reported below all come from one sample, sequenced in a study of blood T cell repertoires in COVID-19. The method was immunoSEQ multiplex PCR; TCRdb's version includes in-frame clones alone and lacks a portion of them. Among fewer than 150,000 clones listed, roughly 84% were seen once. Specimen: peripheral blood. The receptors shown here come from a man aged 40-55 years with acute or convalescent COVID-19.

The chain recombines TRBV5-1 with TRBJ2-5; the D gene is possibly TRBD2 (6 bases). The CDR3 is 15 amino acids. CDR1 is SGHRS, CDR2 YFSETQ, per germline. V was cut by 1 base and J by 7 bases, with 17 bases left in between. The CDR3 region is CASSLRDLVSGTQYF. The DNA of the CDR3 is TGCGCCAGCAGCTTGCGGGACTTAGTTTCTGGGACCCAGTACTTC.

The chain combines TRBV11-2 with TRBJ2-1; 14 positions match TRBD2. The V gene end was trimmed by 8 bases and the J gene end by 1 base; junction bases not matched to a gene: 7. The CDR3 spans 17 residues. Germline V gene sequence: CDR1 SGHAT, CDR2 FQNNGV. Here the CDR3 reads CASWTSGGQRSYNEQFF. DNA for the CDR3: TGTGCCAGCTGGACTAGCGGGGGGCAGAGATCCTACAATGAGCAGTTCTTC.

This chain links TRBV5-1 with TRBJ2-7; 8 bases fit TRBD2. Germline V lookup: CDR1 SGHRS, CDR2 YFSETQ. V lost 2 bases and J lost 4; bases outside the gene matches: 11. CDR3 size: 16 residues. In nucleotides, the CDR3 is TGCGCCAGCAGCTTCTGGGTCGAGCGGGGGATGTACGAGCAGTACTTC. It is translated as CASSFWVERGMYEQYF.

With regard to this clone: One end of the junction is discordant with germline, which a read error may explain. The chain has TRBV7-9 and TRBJ2-7; D perhaps matches TRBD1 (6 bases). CDR3 length equals 12 residues. The germline gives CDR1 SEHNR, CDR2 FQNEAQ (reference sequence). Here the CDR3 DNA reads TGTGCCAGCAGCTTACACGACAGGTTGTGGAACTTC. Translated, it gives CASSLHDRLWNF. Full variable domain (outside the CDR3, taken from reference TRBV7-9 and TRBJ2-7): DTGVSQNPRHKITKRGQNVTFRCDPISEHNRLYWYRQTLGQGPEFLTYFQNEAQLEKSRLLSDRFSAERPKGSFSTLEIQRTEQGDSAMYLCASSLHDRLWNFGPGTRLTVT.

The chain couples TRBV15 to TRBJ1-1; D is ambiguous. Between the trimmed V and J ends, which lost 5 bases and 6 bases, there was a span of 13 bases. The CDR3 has 13 residues. The germline V gene encodes CDR1 LNHNV and CDR2 YYDKDF (reference sequence). CDR3 sequence (DNA): TGTGCCACCAGCCTACGGGGTACCCCTGAAGCTTTCTTT. Its translation is CATSLRGTPEAFF.

This chain links TRBV4-1 with TRBJ2-7, with 10 bases identical to TRBD1. There are 15 residues in the CDR3. V gave up 3 bases and J gave up 5 bases; unmatched junction bases: 7. CDR1 and CDR2 from the germline V gene are MGHRA and YSYEKL. The CDR3 sequence: CASSQGGDRGDEQYF. The CDR3 DNA reads as TGCGCCAGCAGCCAGGGTGGGGACAGGGGCGACGAGCAGTACTTC.

CDR3 region: CASSADSSGNTIYF. For the CDR3, the DNA is TGCGCCAGCAGCGCGGACAGCTCTGGAAACACCATATATTTT. This sequence joins TRBV5-1 and TRBJ1-3; a weak D match, TRBD1 (6 bases). CDR1 and CDR2 (germline): SGHRS, YFSETQ. Trimming took off 4 bases at V and 0 bases at J, with 8 bases between the two ends. This CDR3 comprises 14 residues.

This clone was picked up one time. J is TRBJ1-3 and V is TRBV7-9, with D perhaps matching TRBD1 (6 bases). Germline loops: CDR1 SEHNR, CDR2 FQNEAQ (reference sequence). The CDR3 is 14 amino acids. Between the trimmed V and J ends, which lost 6 bases and 3 bases, there was a span of 12 bases. CDR3 nucleotide sequence: TGTGCCAGCAGGAGAGGGGGAGATGGAAACACCATATATTTT. This gives the protein CASRRGGDGNTIYF.